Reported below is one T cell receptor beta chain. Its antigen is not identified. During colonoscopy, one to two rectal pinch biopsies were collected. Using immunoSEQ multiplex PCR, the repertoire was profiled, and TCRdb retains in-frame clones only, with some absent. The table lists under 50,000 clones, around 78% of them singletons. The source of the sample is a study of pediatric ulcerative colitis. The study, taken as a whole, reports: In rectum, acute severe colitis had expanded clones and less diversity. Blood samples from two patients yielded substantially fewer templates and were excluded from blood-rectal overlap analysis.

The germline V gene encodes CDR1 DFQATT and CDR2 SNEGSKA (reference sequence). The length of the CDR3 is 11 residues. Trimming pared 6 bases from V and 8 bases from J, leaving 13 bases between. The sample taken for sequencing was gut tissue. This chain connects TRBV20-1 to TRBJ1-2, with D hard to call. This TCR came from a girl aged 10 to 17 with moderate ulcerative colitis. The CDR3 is CSATRAGGYTF. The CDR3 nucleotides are TGCAGTGCCACCCGGGCTGGGGGCTACACCTTC.